Below, 20 T cell receptor beta chains from the same sample are listed, as sequenced in a study of shared clonotypes between healthy human individuals. Cells designated naive CD8 were CD45RO-negative and were positively selected for CCR7, with terminally differentiated effector memory CD45RA+ cells excluded. Produced via immunoSEQ multiplex PCR; TCRdb's table is partial and in-frame only. The sample has approximately 650,000 clones; nearly 97% are singletons. Sequencing was done on a sample of naive CD8+ T cells sorted from blood. The receptors stem from a woman aged 25 to 39 in good health.

The chain carries TRBV18 and TRBJ2-7; 9 nucleotides agree with TRBD2. With V trimmed by 4 bases and J by 2 bases, 12 bases remained unmatched. Germline lookup yields CDR1 KGHSH and CDR2 LQKENI. The CDR3 sequence is 17 residues long. CDR3 loop: CASSLPSEAGGAYEQYF. The CDR3 region has the DNA TGTGCCAGCTCACTTCCATCGGAAGCGGGAGGTGCCTACGAGCAGTACTTC.

The chain employs TRBV27 and TRBJ2-1, with D possibly called TRBD1 or TRBD2 (5 bases each). Germline CDR1 reads MNHEY; CDR2 reads SMNVEV (reference sequence). The CDR3 is 15 residues long. V was pared by 6 bases and J by 5 bases, with 17 bases between. CDR3: CASSLGPPHNNEQFF. CDR3 nucleotide sequence: TGTGCCAGCAGCTTGGGACCTCCCCATAACAATGAGCAGTTCTTC.

The gene calls are TRBV5-4 and TRBJ2-7, with 8 bases that match TRBD2. Germline CDR1 SGHNT, CDR2 YYREEE (reference sequence). The CDR3 extends over 15 amino acids. V lost 2 bases to trimming and J lost 3 bases; unmatched junction nucleotides: 7. The DNA of the CDR3 is TGTGCCAGCAGCTTAGGGACTAGGGGGGGCTACGAGCAGTACTTC. Translating gives CASSLGTRGGYEQYF.

The genes are TRBV6-6 and TRBJ2-1; 9 bases fit TRBD2. The CDR3 covers 16 residues. The germline V gene has CDR1 MNHNY and CDR2 SVGAGI (reference sequence). With 2 bases clipped from V and 2 bases from J, the junction kept 4 bases outside the gene matches. As DNA, the CDR3 is TGTGCCAGCAGTTACGGGGGCGGGAGGGCCTACAATGAGCAGTTCTTC. It codes for CASSYGGGRAYNEQFF.

The chain recombines TRBV7-2 with TRBJ1-5; no firm D call. V was clipped by 1 base and J by 3 bases, with 10 bases between them. There are 15 residues in the CDR3. Germline CDR1 SGHTA, CDR2 FQGNSA. CDR3 in amino acids: CASSLVLGYNQPQHF. CDR3 sequence (DNA): TGTGCCAGCAGCTTAGTTTTGGGGTACAATCAGCCCCAGCATTTT. The variable domain in full, completed from reference TRBV7-2 and TRBJ1-5, reads GAGVSQSPSNKVTEKGKDVELRCDPISGHTALYWYRQSLGQGLEFLIYFQGNSAPDKSGLPSDRFSAERTGGSVSTLTIQRTQQEDSAVYLCASSLVLGYNQPQHFGDGTRLSIL.

The chain recombines TRBV28 with TRBJ2-2; maybe TRBD1 (6 bases). V was cut by 5 bases and J by 4 bases, with 14 bases left in between. Germline CDR1 reads MDHEN; CDR2 reads SYDVKM. This CDR3 is 15 amino acids long. This CDR3 is CASSPTQGVTGELFF. CDR3 nucleotides: TGTGCCAGCAGTCCGACACAGGGAGTCACCGGGGAGCTGTTTTTT.

The CDR3 coding sequence is TGTGCCAGTAGTCCCCCTACAAGACAGTTTAGCAATCAGCCCCAGCATTTT. Protein product: CASSPPTRQFSNQPQHF. The chain carries TRBV19 and TRBJ1-5; weak D call: TRBD1 (5 bases). The CDR3 is made up of 17 amino acids. Trimming left V 5 bases short and J 0 bases short, with 17 bases between. Germline loops: CDR1 LNHDA, CDR2 SQIVND (reference sequence).

The chain links TRBV19 to TRBJ1-2; the D gene is possibly TRBD1 (6 bases). V was shortened by 8 bases and J by 6 bases, with 16 bases between the two germline ends. From germline, CDR1 is LNHDA and CDR2 SQIVND (reference sequence). This CDR3 contains 13 residues. The CDR3 coding sequence is TGTGCCAGTTCCCAAACAGGGTCTCATGGCTACACCTTC. The encoded protein is CASSQTGSHGYTF.

Only a few counts were recorded for this clone. The chain is built from TRBV28 and TRBJ1-5; TRBD1 is a possible D gene (5 bases). The germline V gene encodes CDR1 MDHEN and CDR2 SYDVKM. The CDR3 length is 15 residues. Trimming stripped 7 bases from V and 2 bases from J, with 15 bases between. The chain's CDR3 is CASMRGPGGNQPQHF. CDR3 sequence (DNA): TGTGCCAGCATGAGGGGACCGGGGGGCAATCAGCCCCAGCATTTT.

The chain links TRBV5-4 to TRBJ1-1; weak D call: TRBD1 (5 bases). The V gene's germline CDR1 is SGHNT and CDR2 YYREEE (reference sequence). The CDR3 has 14 residues. V lost 0 bases and J lost 10, with 16 bases in between. DNA of the CDR3: TGTGCCAGCAGCTTGGACGGGGCCCTGCGTTTAGCTTTCTTT. This encodes CASSLDGALRLAFF.

The chain combines TRBV27 with TRBJ2-3; 10 bases agree with TRBD2. The germline V gene encodes CDR1 MNHEY and CDR2 SMNVEV (reference sequence). This CDR3 spans 14 amino acids. V lost 6 bases, J lost 2 bases, and 2 bases stayed unmatched. DNA for the CDR3: TGTGCCAGCAGGGGGACTAGCGTCACAGATACGCAGTATTTT. It translates to CASRGTSVTDTQYF.

The chain is built from TRBV5-4 and TRBJ2-2; 7 bases fit TRBD2. The germline V gene encodes CDR1 SGHNT and CDR2 YYREEE (reference sequence). Unmatched junction bases numbered 9, after V lost 4 bases and J lost 0 bases. The CDR3 loop spans 17 amino acids. CDR3 region: CASSPRTSESNTGELFF. CDR3 DNA sequence: TGTGCCAGCAGCCCTAGAACTAGCGAATCGAACACCGGGGAGCTGTTTTTT.

The chain is built from TRBV13 and TRBJ2-7; 10 bases are a match to TRBD2. This CDR3 contains 14 residues. CDR1 is PRHDT, CDR2 FYEKMQ, per germline (reference sequence). The J segment lost 3 bases and the V segment lost 6 bases, leaving 5 bases of the junction unmatched. This CDR3 reads CASSPSGSGYEQYF. DNA for the CDR3: TGTGCCAGCAGTCCTAGCGGGAGTGGCTACGAGCAGTACTTC.

The sample holds one count of this clone. The rearrangement joins TRBV13 to TRBJ2-4; no reliable D call. The CDR3 has 15 residues. Germline lookup yields CDR1 PRHDT and CDR2 FYEKMQ (reference sequence). V dropped 5 bases and J dropped 2 bases, with 13 bases sitting between them. CDR3 in amino acids: CASSPLNEPKNIQYF. CDR3 nucleotides: TGTGCCAGCAGCCCTCTAAATGAACCCAAAAACATTCAGTACTTC.

The chain carries TRBV7-9 and TRBJ1-4; D is uncertain. The CDR3 has 12 residues. Trimming took 5 bases from V and 4 from J, leaving 5 bases between them. Germline V gives CDR1 SEHNR, CDR2 FQNEAQ (reference sequence). CDR3 region: CASSNLNEKLFF. In DNA form, the CDR3 reads TGTGCCAGCAGCAACCTTAATGAAAAACTGTTTTTT.

The gene calls are TRBV10-1 and TRBJ2-2; no clear D gene. This CDR3 spans 13 amino acids. Germline CDR1 reads WNHNN; CDR2 reads SYGVQD (reference sequence). The V gene lost 5 bases and the J gene lost 2 bases, with 6 bases spanning the gap. The DNA for the CDR3 is TGCGCCAGCAGTCACAGCAACACCGGGGAGCTGTTTTTT. Its translation is CASSHSNTGELFF.

The chain couples TRBV5-4 to TRBJ2-4, with 12 bases identical to TRBD2. The junction had 3 bases not matched to a gene; V was cut back by 10 bases and J by 7 bases. Germline CDR1 and CDR2: SGHNT and YYREEE (reference sequence). This CDR3 region has 12 residues. For the CDR3, the DNA is TGTGCCTGGGGGACTAGCGGGAACATTCAGTACTTC. It specifies CAWGTSGNIQYF.

This clone occurred a few times. The chain joins TRBV19 to TRBJ1-2; TRBD1 is a possible D gene (5 bases). CDR1 and CDR2 from the germline V gene are LNHDA and SQIVND (reference sequence). Deletions cut 6 bases from V and 4 bases from J, with 18 bases between. The CDR3 is made up of 15 amino acids. CDR3 region: CASSRGEGDAYGYTF. CDR3 bases: TGTGCCAGTAGCCGAGGGGAGGGAGACGCCTATGGCTACACCTTC.

The chain combines TRBV6-1 with TRBJ2-7; D ambiguous. The germline V and J ends were trimmed by 4 bases and 0 bases, with 13 bases remaining between them. The length of the CDR3 is 15 residues. CDR1 and CDR2 (germline): MNHNS, SASEGT. This CDR3 is CASSVLDVPSYEQYF. As DNA, the CDR3 is TGTGCCAGCAGTGTCCTGGACGTTCCCTCCTACGAGCAGTACTTC.

The rearrangement uses TRBV29-1 and TRBJ2-3, with 11 bases fitting TRBD2. CDR3 size: 13 residues. Germline CDR1 reads SQVTM; CDR2 reads ANQGSEA. Germline trimming cut 7 bases from V and 3 bases from J; bases unmatched to any gene: 3. The CDR3 loop is CSALAGATDTQYF. CDR3 in DNA: TGCAGCGCACTAGCGGGAGCGACAGATACGCAGTATTTT.